Listed below are T cell receptor beta chains from one sample, sequenced in a study of cytotoxic CD8 clonotypes in ibrutinib-treated CLL. Clones were sequenced by immunoSEQ multiplex PCR, and TCRdb holds only the in-frame ones, with some missing. The table has about 140,000 clones, 75% to 85% seen once. The sequenced sample was PBMCs, obtained after 36 months of ibrutinib treatment. The receptors shown here come from a human donor with chronic lymphocytic leukemia. CDR3s include the opening cysteine and the closing phenylalanine or tryptophan. The D gene is left open where the match is weak. The size entry is marked missing in some rows and otherwise reads once, few, many or a size class.

D: NA
J: TRBJ2-4
V: TRBV4-1
size: NA
DNA: TGCGCCAGCAGCCATAATCGGGAGCTAGCCAAAAACATTCAGTACTTC
CDR3: CASSHNRELAKNIQYF

D: TRBD2
J: TRBJ2-2
V: TRBV10-3
size: NA
DNA: TGTGCCATCAGTGAGGCGGGAGGGTTCGGGGAGCTGTTTTTT
CDR3: CAISEAGGFGELFF

D: TRBD2
J: TRBJ2-3
V: TRBV7-9
size: NA
DNA: TGTGCCAGCAGCCAAGGGAAGCGGGAGCAATCGGATACGCAGTATTTT
CDR3: CASSQGKREQSDTQYF

D: NA
J: TRBJ2-7
V: TRBV28
size: NA
DNA: TGTGCCAGCAGTTTCTCAGCGGCATACACCTACGAGCAGTACTTC
CDR3: CASSFSAAYTYEQYF

D: TRBD2
J: TRBJ2-7
V: TRBV6-1
size: NA
DNA: TGTGCCAGCAACCGGGAGGCACCCTACGAGCAGTACTTC
CDR3: CASNREAPYEQYF

D: NA
J: TRBJ2-5
V: TRBV9
size: NA
DNA: TGTGCCAGCAGCCCGCCGGGGGCCTTGGAGACCCAGTACTTC
CDR3: CASSPPGALETQYF

D: NA
J: TRBJ2-1
V: TRBV29-1
size: NA
DNA: TGCAGCGGCGGGCCCGGCACGGGCAATGAGCAGTTCTTC
CDR3: CSGGPGTGNEQFF

D: TRBD1
J: TRBJ2-2
V: TRBV10-3
size: few
DNA: TGTGCCATCAGTGAGTCTGACAGGGGGTCCCCTATGAACACCGGGGAGCTGTTTTTT
CDR3: CAISESDRGSPMNTGELFF

D: TRBD2
J: TRBJ2-7
V: TRBV7-2
size: NA
DNA: TGTGCCAGCAGTCCTAGACGGGGGGTCGAGCAGTACTTC
CDR3: CASSPRRGVEQYF

D: NA
J: TRBJ1-5
V: TRBV21-1
size: NA
DNA: TGTGCCAGCAGCAATAAAAGAGATAGCAATCAGCCCCAGCATTTT
CDR3: CASSNKRDSNQPQHF

D: TRBD2
J: TRBJ2-3
V: TRBV7-9
size: NA
DNA: TGTGCCAGCAGCAAAAGCGGCGGCGGGGGGCTGTATTTT
CDR3: CASSKSGGGGLYF

D: NA
J: TRBJ1-2
V: TRBV7-9
size: NA
DNA: TGTGCCAGCAGCGGGAGGCAGTCAACTAACTATGGCTACACCTTC
CDR3: CASSGRQSTNYGYTF

D: NA
J: TRBJ1-1
V: TRBV5-6
size: NA
DNA: TGTGCCAGCACCTTTGGTAATCAAATGAACACTGAAGCTTTCTTT
CDR3: CASTFGNQMNTEAFF

D: NA
J: TRBJ2-1
V: TRBV30
size: NA
DNA: TGTGCCTGGAGGAGCAACTCCTACAATGAGCAGTTCTTC
CDR3: CAWRSNSYNEQFF

D: NA
J: TRBJ2-7
V: TRBV30
size: NA
DNA: TGTGCCTGGAGTCGATTACATGAGCAGTACTTC
CDR3: CAWSRLHEQYF

D: NA
J: TRBJ2-4
V: TRBV5-6
size: NA
DNA: TGTGCCAGCAGCCCCGTCGGGAGGCAGGGGAATAACATTCAGTACTTC
CDR3: CASSPVGRQGNNIQYF

D: NA
J: TRBJ2-2
V: TRBV6-5
size: NA
DNA: TGTGCCAGCAGTTACGGGCGGGGGCTGAGCACCGGGGAGCTGTTTTTT
CDR3: CASSYGRGLSTGELFF

D: TRBD1
J: TRBJ2-7
V: TRBV18
size: NA
DNA: TGTGCCAGCTCACCAAGGACAGGGGGATACGAGCAGTACTTC
CDR3: CASSPRTGGYEQYF

D: TRBD1
J: TRBJ1-2
V: TRBV6-4
size: medium-sized
DNA: TGTGCCAGCAATCCGGGACAGGGCTATGGCTACACCTTC
CDR3: CASNPGQGYGYTF

D: NA
J: TRBJ1-1
V: TRBV6-5
size: NA
DNA: TGTGCCAGCAGTTCAGGAGGGACTGAAGCTTTCTTT
CDR3: CASSSGGTEAFF